This T cell receptor (beta chain) was recorded in a study of cytomegalovirus exposure and HLA in healthy donors. A multiplex PCR was run with 60 Vbeta primers and 13 Jbeta primers. The table came from immunoSEQ multiplex PCR; TCRdb's copy has only in-frame clones and leaves some out. The table shows fewer than 250,000 clones, with about 80% occurring only once. V was pared by 4 bases and J by 7 bases, with 17 bases between. Germline assignment: CDR1 SNHLY and CDR2 FYNNEI. The CDR3 extends over 15 amino acids. J is TRBJ1-5 and V is TRBV2, with D possibly TRBD1 on 5 matching bases. Sequenced material: PBMCs. The receptor was derived from a man younger than 35 in good health and CMV-seronegative. The CDR3 protein is CASSGLWGGGQPQHF. The DNA of the CDR3 is TGTGCCAGCAGTGGACTCTGGGGGGGAGGACAGCCCCAGCATTTT.